One and the same sample provided the 5 T cell receptor beta chains below, sequenced in a study of shared clonotypes between healthy human individuals. Naive CD8 cells, CD45RO-negative and positively selected for CCR7, excluded terminally differentiated effector memory CD45RA+ cells. The data were produced by immunoSEQ multiplex PCR, yet TCRdb's version contains in-frame clones alone and is incomplete. Of approximately 2,200,000 clones in the sample, more than 85% are singletons; the top ten hold under 2%. Sequencing input: naive CD8+ T cells from PBMCs. All receptors derive from a man between 18 and 29 years old in good health. Some clones in this sample may be carry-over from other donors' samples.

This rearrangement joins TRBV27 to TRBJ1-2, with no clear D. Germline CDR1 is MNHEY and CDR2 is SMNVEV (reference sequence). Trimming took 5 bases from V and 7 from J, leaving 17 bases between them. The CDR3 consists of 14 residues. The CDR3 reads CASSPFPGSGGYTF. The CDR3 DNA follows: TGTGCCAGCAGTCCTTTCCCGGGGTCGGGTGGCTACACCTTC.

The J gene is TRBJ1-4, the V gene TRBV7-8; 7 nucleotides agree with TRBD1. CDR1 is SGHVS and CDR2 is FQNEAQ in the germline V gene. V gave up 6 bases and J gave up 0 bases; unmatched junction bases: 13. The CDR3 sequence is 18 residues long. In DNA, the CDR3 is TGTGCCAGCAGTTCAAAGCCGGGACAGAGGACAACTAATGAAAAACTGTTTTTT. This gives the protein CASSSKPGQRTTNEKLFF.

The genes are TRBV19 and TRBJ2-7; D gene unclear. Germline values: CDR1 LNHDA, CDR2 SQIVND (reference sequence). V lost 3 bases, J lost 1 base, and 7 bases lay in between. The CDR3 loop spans 13 amino acids. CDR3 sequence reads: CASSISFSYEQYF. CDR3 bases: TGTGCCAGTAGTATCTCGTTTTCCTACGAGCAGTACTTC.

The rearrangement uses TRBV27 and TRBJ2-2, with D possibly being TRBD1 (6 bases). V was trimmed by 5 bases and J by 5 bases, leaving 21 bases between them. Germline CDR1 and CDR2: MNHEY and SMNVEV (reference sequence). This CDR3 is 17 amino acids long. The CDR3 DNA is TGTGCCAGCAGTCGCACTCCAGGGGTTGGGTGGACCGGGGAGCTGTTTTTT. It codes for CASSRTPGVGWTGELFF.

With regard to this clone: The sample contains more than one DNA sequence encoding this CDR3. CDR3 bases: TGTGCCAGCAGCTTGGGGCGCAGAAACACTGAAGCTTTCTTT. Protein product: CASSLGRRNTEAFF. The J gene is TRBJ1-1, the V gene TRBV13, with D maybe TRBD1 (5 bases). V lost 3 bases and J 2 bases, leaving 10 bases between the germline ends. The CDR3 extends over 14 amino acids. Germline CDR1 PRHDT, CDR2 FYEKMQ (reference sequence). Complete variable domain (other parts from reference TRBV13 and TRBJ1-1): AAGVIQSPRHLIKEKRETATLKCYPIPRHDTVYWYQQGPGQDPQFLISFYEKMQSDKGSIPDRFSAQQFSDYHSELNMSSLELGDSALYFCASSLGRRNTEAFFGQGTRLTVV.